These T cell receptor beta chains were read from a single sample in a study of shared clonotypes between healthy human individuals. The data were produced by immunoSEQ multiplex PCR, yet TCRdb's version contains in-frame clones alone and is incomplete. The data show about 820,000 clones, with more than 85% seen just once and 20% to 30% held by the top ten. Sequencing was done on a sample of naive CD8+ T cells sorted from blood. Every receptor here comes from a young man in good health. Both conserved end residues are part of each CDR3. Fields, in order: D gene, CDR3 length, clone size, J gene, V gene, CDR3 DNA, CDR3 protein. D genes are given only for firm matches. Clone size, where shown, is once, few, many, or a class for clones that have expanded.

.,14,.,TRBJ2-7,TRBV4-1,TGCGCCAGCAGCCAATCGGGGAACTCCTACGAGCAGTACTTC,CASSQSGNSYEQYF
TRBD2,15,.,TRBJ2-7,TRBV6-6,TGTGCCAGCAGCCCTCGGGTCACCGCGGGGGACGAGCAGTACTTC,CASSPRVTAGDEQYF
TRBD2,17,.,TRBJ2-3,TRBV14,TGTGCCAGCAGCCAGGAACTAGCGGGAGGCACCTCAGATACGCAGTATTTT,CASSQELAGGTSDTQYF
.,17,few,TRBJ2-3,TRBV7-8,TGTGCCAGCAGCTTTGGTCAGGTGGCCACTAGCTCAGATACGCAGTATTTT,CASSFGQVATSSDTQYF
TRBD1,17,.,TRBJ2-1,TRBV28,TGTGCCAGCAGACCCCGGATGAGGACAGGGTCCTACAATGAGCAGTTCTTC,CASRPRMRTGSYNEQFF
TRBD1,16,.,TRBJ2-7,TRBV11-1,TGTGCCAGCAGCCTTACCCCCGGGACAGGCCTTTACGAGCAGTACTTC,CASSLTPGTGLYEQYF
.,16,.,TRBJ2-3,TRBV13,TGTGCCAGCAGCTTCCACGCATCCACCCGGGTAGATACGCAGTATTTT,CASSFHASTRVDTQYF
TRBD2,17,.,TRBJ2-1,TRBV10-3,TGTGCCATCAGTTCCCCGGGACTAGCGGGAGCGGCGTATGAGCAGTTCTTC,CAISSPGLAGAAYEQFF
.,15,.,TRBJ2-1,TRBV4-1,TGCGCCAGCAACTCAGGTGGGAGTACATACAATGAGCAGTTCTTC,CASNSGGSTYNEQFF
.,16,.,TRBJ2-3,TRBV5-1,TGCGCCAGCAGCTTTGGGGGAGGCGGGTCGGCTGATACGCAGTATTTT,CASSFGGGGSADTQYF
.,15,.,TRBJ2-7,TRBV4-3,TGCGCCAGCAGCCAAGAAGCAGGAACTCCACTCGAGCAGTACTTC,CASSQEAGTPLEQYF
.,16,.,TRBJ2-1,TRBV5-1,TGCGCCAGCAGCTTCACGGGCAGAAAATCCTACAATGAGCAGTTCTTC,CASSFTGRKSYNEQFF
.,12,few,TRBJ1-3,TRBV7-9,TGTGCCAGCAGCTTTGGGGGAAACACCATATATTTT,CASSFGGNTIYF
TRBD1,13,.,TRBJ1-5,TRBV27,TGTGCCAGCAGCCGACAGGGTAATCAGCCCCAGCATTTT,CASSRQGNQPQHF
TRBD2,16,.,TRBJ2-7,TRBV6-5,TGTGCCAGCAGTTACTCGAGCGGGACTAGCGGGTACGAGCAGTACTTC,CASSYSSGTSGYEQYF
.,16,.,TRBJ2-2,TRBV9,TGTGCCAGCAGCCTCCGGGACGTAGGCTACACCGGGGAGCTGTTTTTT,CASSLRDVGYTGELFF